Listed below are T cell receptor beta chains from one sample, sequenced in a study of blood T cell repertoires in COVID-19. Libraries were prepared by immunoSEQ multiplex PCR; TCRdb keeps only in-frame clonotypes and omits some of them. Of 95,000 to 100,000 clones in the sample, approximately 88% were seen once. Material for sequencing was peripheral blood. The receptors derive from a woman aged 60-75 years with acute or convalescent COVID-19. CDR3s include the opening cysteine and the closing phenylalanine or tryptophan. The D gene is left open where the match is weak. Not every row has a clone size; where given, it reads once, few, many or a size class.

TRBJ2-1 16 . TRBV9 . TGTGCCAGCAGCGTAGCAGCGGGTACGCATTGGGATGAGCAGTTCTTC CASSVAAGTHWDEQFF
TRBJ1-4 14 TRBD1 TRBV19 . TGTGCCAGTAGACCTGGGACAGGGTATGAAAAACTGTTTTTT CASRPGTGYEKLFF
TRBJ1-2 17 . TRBV7-2 . TGTGCCAGCAGCCCAATAGGTGGCAGGGCGAGTAACTATGGCTACACCTTC CASSPIGGRASNYGYTF
TRBJ2-3 15 TRBD1 TRBV6-4 . TGTGCCAGCAGTGAAGGGACAGGGTCGGTAGATACGCAGTATTTT CASSEGTGSVDTQYF
TRBJ2-1 17 TRBD2 TRBV27 . TGTGCCAGCAGTTTGACGACTAGCGGACTTCTAGGGAATGAGCAGTTCTTC CASSLTTSGLLGNEQFF
TRBJ2-2 16 . TRBV7-6 . TGTGCCAGCAGCTTTAAGACAGGTTTTTATACCGGGGAGCTGTTTTTT CASSFKTGFYTGELFF
TRBJ2-4 13 . TRBV19 . TGTGCCAGTAGGGGCGCAGCCAAAAACATTCAGTACTTC CASRGAAKNIQYF
TRBJ2-7 15 TRBD1 TRBV5-1 . TGCGCCAGCAGCTTGGCAGGACAGGTCACCTACGAGCAGTACTTC CASSLAGQVTYEQYF
TRBJ2-5 19 TRBD2 TRBV4-1 once TGCGCCAGCAGCCAAGATTGGCTAGCGGGGGGCCCCGGGGAAGAGACCCAGTACTTC CASSQDWLAGGPGEETQYF
TRBJ1-1 12 . TRBV7-9 . TGTGCCAGCAGCTTACCCGGGAGGGAAGCTTTCTTT CASSLPGREAFF
TRBJ1-2 15 . TRBV4-2 . TGTGCCAGCAGCCAAGGGCCCGCAGTTAACTATGGCTACACCTTC CASSQGPAVNYGYTF
TRBJ1-6 14 TRBD1 TRBV19 . TGTGCCAGTAGTAACACAGGGGGAAATTCACCCCTCCACTTT CASSNTGGNSPLHF
TRBJ1-3 15 . TRBV5-4 . TGTGCCAGCAGCGGGGACCAGGGAGGTGGAAACACCATATATTTT CASSGDQGGGNTIYF
TRBJ1-5 17 TRBD1 TRBV13 . TGTGCCAGCAGCTTAGGAACAGGGGGAAATAGCAATCAGCCCCAGCATTTT CASSLGTGGNSNQPQHF
TRBJ1-3 15 . TRBV5-1 . TGCGCCAGCAGCTTGGGTTCAGGGGCTGGAAACACCATATATTTT CASSLGSGAGNTIYF
TRBJ1-2 16 . TRBV3-1/TRBV3-2 . TGTGCCAGCAGCCAAGTACGAAGACACCCTAACTATGGCTACACCTTC CASSQVRRHPNYGYTF
TRBJ1-1 12 . TRBV19 . TGTGCCAGTAGTAGACAGAACACTGAAGCTTTCTTT CASSRQNTEAFF
TRBJ2-1 15 TRBD1 TRBV7-9 . TGTGCCAGCAGCTTATCACGGACAGGGGATCTTGAGCAGTTCTTC CASSLSRTGDLEQFF
TRBJ1-1 12 . TRBV30 . TGTGCCTGGACAACAGGGAAGACTGAAGCTTTCTTT CAWTTGKTEAFF
TRBJ1-3 19 TRBD1 TRBV7-9 . TGTGCCAGCAGTCGACCCCCACAAGACAGGGGGCTTACTGGAAACACCATATATTTT CASSRPPQDRGLTGNTIYF
TRBJ2-3 14 . TRBV7-2 . TGTGCCAGCAGCTTACGCCAGGTCACAGATACGCAGTATTTT CASSLRQVTDTQYF
TRBJ1-1 11 . TRBV11-3 once TGTGCCAGCAGCTTAAGAGGGGAAGCTTTCTTT CASSLRGEAFF
TRBJ2-1 13 . TRBV19 . TGTGCCAGTAGTATAGGTGGCCTGAGGGAGCAGTTCTTC CASSIGGLREQFF
TRBJ1-1 15 TRBD1 TRBV5-1 . TGCGCCAGCACTCTGGAGGGGGCGGGGGGCACTGAAGCTTTCTTT CASTLEGAGGTEAFF
TRBJ1-1 15 . TRBV30 once TGTGCCTGGAGTGTAGTAGGGACAATGGACACTGAAGCTTTCTTT CAWSVVGTMDTEAFF
TRBJ1-5 15 TRBD1 TRBV6-2/TRBV6-3 . TGTGCCAGCAGTTACTCAAGGGGGCTAAATCAGCCCCAGCATTTT CASSYSRGLNQPQHF
TRBJ1-1 17 . TRBV5-1 . TGCGCCAGCAGCTTGGCCTTGGGTCCTGGGGCTAACACTGAAGCTTTCTTT CASSLALGPGANTEAFF
TRBJ2-3 15 TRBD1 TRBV6-5 . TGTGCCAGCAGTTACTGGACAGGGAGCACAGATACGCAGTATTTT CASSYWTGSTDTQYF
TRBJ2-5 15 TRBD2 TRBV3-1/TRBV3-2 . TGTGCCAGCAGCCAGACTAGCGGGGGGGCAGGGACCCAGTACTTC CASSQTSGGAGTQYF
TRBJ1-2 13 . TRBV2 . TGTGCCAGCCACCTGGGAGCTAACTATGGCTACACCTTC CASHLGANYGYTF
TRBJ2-7 16 . TRBV21-1 . TGTGCCAGCAGCAAAAGGGGTGGGGACAGGGGGTACGAGCAGTACTTC CASSKRGGDRGYEQYF
TRBJ2-3 13 . TRBV13 . TGTGCCAGCAGCTTAGAAGTGGAGGCTACGCAGTATTTT CASSLEVEATQYF
TRBJ2-5 13 . TRBV7-8 . TGTGCCAGCAGCTGGGTACTAAAAGAGACCCAGTACTTC CASSWVLKETQYF
TRBJ2-7 15 TRBD1 TRBV6-5 once TGTGCCAGCAGTTCGGGACAGGGGGCGATCTACGAGCAGTACTTC CASSSGQGAIYEQYF
TRBJ1-4 14 . TRBV27 . TGTGCCAGCAGTTTTAACAGGAATAATGAAAAACTGTTTTTT CASSFNRNNEKLFF
TRBJ2-1 15 . TRBV23-1 . TGCGCCAGCAGTCAGACGACAGGACCCTACAATGAGCAGTTCTTC CASSQTTGPYNEQFF
TRBJ1-1 15 . TRBV9 . TGTGCCAGCAGCGCGACCTGGACAGAGAACACTGAAGCTTTCTTT CASSATWTENTEAFF
TRBJ1-1 15 TRBD1 TRBV7-2 . TGTGCCAGCAGCCCCCACAGGGGTCAGAACACTGAAGCTTTCTTT CASSPHRGQNTEAFF
TRBJ1-1 12 . TRBV5-1 . TGCGCCAGCAGCTTCCGGGGGACTGAAGCTTTCTTT CASSFRGTEAFF
TRBJ1-2 14 TRBD1 TRBV2 . TGTGCCAGCAGTGAAGTAGGGGGCGGCTATGGCTACACCTTC CASSEVGGGYGYTF